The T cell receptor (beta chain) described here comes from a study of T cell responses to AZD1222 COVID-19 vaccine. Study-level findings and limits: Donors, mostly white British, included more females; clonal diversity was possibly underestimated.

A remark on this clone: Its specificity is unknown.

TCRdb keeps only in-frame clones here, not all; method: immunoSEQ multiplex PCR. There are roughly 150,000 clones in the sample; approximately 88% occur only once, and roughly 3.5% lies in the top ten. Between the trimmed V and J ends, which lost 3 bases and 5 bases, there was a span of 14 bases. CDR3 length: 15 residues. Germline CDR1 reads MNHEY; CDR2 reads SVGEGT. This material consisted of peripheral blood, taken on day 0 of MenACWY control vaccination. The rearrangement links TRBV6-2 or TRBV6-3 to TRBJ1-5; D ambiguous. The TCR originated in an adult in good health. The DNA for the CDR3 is TGTGCCAGCAGTTATCGCCCGACCCAATATCAGCCCCAGCATTTT. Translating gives CASSYRPTQYQPQHF.